One TCR beta chain is described in this entry. This entry belongs to a study of CD8 T cells in Susac syndrome. Negative isolation yielded CD4+ and CD8+ T cells, and FACS enriched TEMRA cells. Random hexamers were used to reverse transcribe an amount of about 0.45 to 1 ug RNA. TCRdb processed the immunoSEQ multiplex PCR reads anew with MiXCR; each CDR3 protein has one entry. The table lists some 300,000 distinct CDR3 sequences, around 85% of them singletons, with around 0.22% in the top ten. Sequencing input: CD8+ T cells from PBMCs. The TCR comes from a human donor with multiple sclerosis.

CDR3 region: CASSLGGQSLLNTEAFF. DNA of the CDR3: TGTGCCAGCAGCTTAGGGGGGCAGTCTCTCCTGAACACTGAAGCTTTCTTT. The V and J genes are TRBV7-4 and TRBJ1-1; D possibly corresponds to TRBD1 (6 bases). The V end was cut by 1 base, the J end by 0 bases, with 15 bases between. The CDR3 runs 17 residues. Germline V lookup: CDR1 SGHVT, CDR2 SQSDAQ.